The T cell receptor beta chain under discussion was sequenced for a study of cytomegalovirus exposure and HLA in healthy donors. About the research overall: Approximately 81% of a few hundred genotyped donors fell in the Caucasian-associated ancestry cluster. General study findings and limits: Researchers reported that a few CMV-associated chains were confirmed in vitro as CMV antigen-specific. Later analysis demonstrated an association between a missense DCLRE1C variant and TCR beta V- and J-gene trimming. CMV serostatus alone was available as immune exposure information.

A multiplex PCR was run with 60 Vbeta primers and 13 Jbeta primers. Sequencing used immunoSEQ multiplex PCR; TCRdb keeps in-frame clones, though not all of them. Of roughly 190,000 clones in the sample, over 80% were seen once. Per the germline V gene, CDR1 is GTSNPN and CDR2 is SVGIG (reference sequence). This CDR3 spans 14 amino acids. V lost 3 bases to trimming and J lost 5 bases; unmatched junction nucleotides: 5. Comment on this clone: Its antigen is unknown.

The source of this sequence is a man between 40 and 49 years old in good health and CMV-seropositive. This chain uses TRBV30 with TRBJ1-5; TRBD1 agrees at 9 bases. The sample consisted of PBMCs. The CDR3 DNA sequence: TGTGCCTGGAGCTATGGACAGGGGCATCAGCCCCAGCATTTT. Amino acids: CAWSYGQGHQPQHF.